This T cell receptor (beta chain) was recovered during a study of blood T cells in healthy people across ages. V shed 2 bases and J 0 bases; nucleotides not matched to a gene: 2. The CDR3 consists of 17 residues. The germline V gene encodes CDR1 MNHEY and CDR2 SVGAGI. This clonotype came up a few times. The donors, all healthy, were Caucasians living in Russia, aged roughly 6 to 90. PCR was performed a second time for about 6 to 12 cycles using a sample-barcoded 5' primer and a J-beta primer mix. TCRdb analysed the 5' RACE reads with MiXCR anew, one entry per CDR3 protein. Among 700,000 to 950,000 distinct CDR3 sequences listed, roughly 60% were seen once.

The chain has TRBV6-5 and TRBJ2-5; 14 nucleotides agree with TRBD2. This TCR came from a man aged 25-40 years in good health. Sequencing used blood. The CDR3 sequence is CASSYPGLAGDQETQYF. CDR3 DNA: TGTGCCAGCAGTTACCCGGGACTAGCGGGGGACCAAGAGACCCAGTACTTC.